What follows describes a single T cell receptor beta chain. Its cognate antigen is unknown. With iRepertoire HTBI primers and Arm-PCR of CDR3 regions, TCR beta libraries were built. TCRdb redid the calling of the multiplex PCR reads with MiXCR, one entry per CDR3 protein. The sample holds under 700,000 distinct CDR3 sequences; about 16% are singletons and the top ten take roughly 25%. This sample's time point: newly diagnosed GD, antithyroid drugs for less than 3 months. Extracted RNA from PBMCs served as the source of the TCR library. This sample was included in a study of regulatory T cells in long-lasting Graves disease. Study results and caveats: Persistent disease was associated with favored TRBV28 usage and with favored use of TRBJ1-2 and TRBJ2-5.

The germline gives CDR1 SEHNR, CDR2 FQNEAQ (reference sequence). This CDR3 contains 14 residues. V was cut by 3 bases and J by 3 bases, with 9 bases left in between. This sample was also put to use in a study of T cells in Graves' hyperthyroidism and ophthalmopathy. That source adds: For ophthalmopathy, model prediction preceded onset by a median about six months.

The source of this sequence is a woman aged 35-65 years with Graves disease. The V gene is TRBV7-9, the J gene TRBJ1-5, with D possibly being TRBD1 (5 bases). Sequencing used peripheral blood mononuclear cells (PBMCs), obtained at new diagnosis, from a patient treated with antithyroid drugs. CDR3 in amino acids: CASSFTGANQPQHF. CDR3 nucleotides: TGTGCCAGCAGCTTTACTGGGGCCAATCAGCCCCAGCATTTT.